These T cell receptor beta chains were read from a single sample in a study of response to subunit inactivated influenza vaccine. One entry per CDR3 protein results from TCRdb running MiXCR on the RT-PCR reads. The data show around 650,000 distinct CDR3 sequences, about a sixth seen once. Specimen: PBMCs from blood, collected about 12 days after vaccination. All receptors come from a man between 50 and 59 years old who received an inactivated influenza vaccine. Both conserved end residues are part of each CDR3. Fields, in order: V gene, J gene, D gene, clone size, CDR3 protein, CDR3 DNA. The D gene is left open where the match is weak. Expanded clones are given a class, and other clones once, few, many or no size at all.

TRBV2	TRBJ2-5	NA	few	CASLTSVGETQYF	TGTGCCAGCCTTACATCTGTCGGGGAGACCCAGTACTTC
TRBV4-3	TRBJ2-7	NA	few	CASSQQVTYEQYF	TGCGCCAGCAGCCAGCAAGTCACCTACGAGCAGTACTTC
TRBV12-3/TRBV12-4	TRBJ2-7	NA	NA	CASSWDGSSSYEQYF	TGTGCCAGCAGTTGGGACGGATCAAGCTCCTACGAGCAGTACTTC
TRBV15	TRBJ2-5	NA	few	CATSRDSGRETQYF	TGTGCCACCAGCAGAGATTCTGGCAGGGAGACCCAGTACTTC
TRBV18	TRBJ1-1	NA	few	CASSPSGTLTEAFF	TGTGCCAGCTCACCGAGCGGGACCCTCACTGAAGCTTTCTTT
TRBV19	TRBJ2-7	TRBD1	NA	CASSIGATGAYEQYF	TGTGCCAGTAGTATAGGCGCGACAGGGGCCTACGAGCAGTACTTC
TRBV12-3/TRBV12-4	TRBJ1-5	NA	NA	CASTLQYSNQPQHF	TGTGCCAGCACCCTCCAATATAGCAATCAGCCCCAGCATTTT
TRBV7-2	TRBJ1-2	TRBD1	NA	CASSPSGQGYGYTF	TGTGCCAGCAGCCCGTCGGGACAGGGCTATGGCTACACCTTC
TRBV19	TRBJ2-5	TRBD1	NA	CASSTRTGGSETQYF	TGTGCCAGTAGTACCAGGACAGGGGGCTCAGAGACCCAGTACTTC
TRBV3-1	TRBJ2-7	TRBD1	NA	CASSQEGQTGLIAYEQYF	TGTGCCAGCAGCCAAGAAGGGCAGACAGGGTTGATCGCCTACGAGCAGTACTTC
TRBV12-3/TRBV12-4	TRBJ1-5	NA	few	CASSFQGTGQPQHF	TGTGCCAGCAGTTTTCAGGGTACGGGCCAGCCCCAGCATTTT
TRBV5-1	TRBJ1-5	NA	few	CASSLGGVGDQPQHF	TGCGCCAGCAGCTTGGGGGGAGTCGGGGATCAGCCCCAGCATTTT
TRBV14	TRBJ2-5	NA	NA	CASSQDLPGAQETQYF	TGTGCCAGCAGCCAAGATTTGCCAGGGGCCCAAGAGACCCAGTACTTC
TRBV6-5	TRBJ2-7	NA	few	CASSYSPPRPLGPYEQYF	TGTGCCAGCAGTTACTCGCCCCCGAGACCCCTAGGCCCCTACGAGCAGTACTTC
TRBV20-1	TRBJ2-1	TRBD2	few	CSARTSGISSYNEQFF	TGCAGTGCAAGGACTAGCGGGATTAGCTCCTACAATGAGCAGTTCTTC
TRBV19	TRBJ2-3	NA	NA	CASSTNRRSLSTDTQYF	TGTGCCAGTAGCACAAATCGACGGAGCCTTAGCACAGATACGCAGTATTTT
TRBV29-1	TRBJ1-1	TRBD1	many	CSVEELTGSEFF	TGCAGCGTTGAAGAACTGACAGGGTCTGAGTTCTTT
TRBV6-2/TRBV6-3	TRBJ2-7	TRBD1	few	CASRPNPTGGYEQYF	TGTGCCAGCAGACCCAACCCGACAGGGGGCTACGAGCAGTACTTC
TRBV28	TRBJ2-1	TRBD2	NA	CASSRNTGTSGRGLEEQFF	TGTGCCAGCAGCCGCAATACCGGGACTAGCGGGAGGGGCCTGGAGGAGCAGTTCTTC
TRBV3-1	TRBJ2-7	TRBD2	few	CASSQNSGRSYEQYF	TGTGCCAGCAGCCAAAATAGCGGGAGATCCTACGAGCAGTACTTC
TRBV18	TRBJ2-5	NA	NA	CASSPPSETQYF	TGTGCCAGCTCACCACCGTCCGAGACCCAGTACTTC
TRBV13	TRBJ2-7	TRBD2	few	CASSKGLAGRYEQYF	TGTGCCAGCAGCAAGGGACTAGCGGGGCGCTACGAGCAGTACTTC
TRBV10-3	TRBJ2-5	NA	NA	CAISDLGETQYF	TGTGCCATCAGTGATTTGGGGGAGACCCAGTACTTC
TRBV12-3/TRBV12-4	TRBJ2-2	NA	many	CASSGSTGELFF	TGTGCCAGCAGTGGGTCCACCGGGGAGCTGTTTTTT
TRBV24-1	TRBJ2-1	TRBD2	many	CATSDRTSGAYNEQFF	TGTGCCACCAGTGATCGGACTAGCGGAGCTTACAATGAGCAGTTCTTC
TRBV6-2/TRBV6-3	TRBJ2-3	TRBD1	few	CASSPPRTGITDTQYF	TGTGCCAGCAGTCCACCTCGGACAGGGATTACAGATACGCAGTATTTT
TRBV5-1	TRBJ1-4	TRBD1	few	CASSWTGGANEKLFF	TGCGCCAGCAGCTGGACAGGGGGCGCGAATGAAAAACTGTTTTTT
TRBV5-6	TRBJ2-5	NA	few	CASSLPQGWRRQETQYF	TGTGCCAGCAGCTTACCCCAGGGTTGGCGGAGACAAGAGACCCAGTACTTC
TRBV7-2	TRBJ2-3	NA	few	CASSHRGGGLSTDTQYF	TGTGCCAGCAGCCATAGAGGGGGGGGTCTTAGCACAGATACGCAGTATTTT
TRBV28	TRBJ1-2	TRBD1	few	CASSGTGPIFYGYTF	TGTGCCAGCTCGGGGACAGGTCCCATCTTCTATGGCTACACCTTC
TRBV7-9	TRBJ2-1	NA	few	CASSRPDGKSYNEQFF	TGTGCCAGCAGCCGTCCGGACGGGAAAAGCTACAATGAGCAGTTCTTC
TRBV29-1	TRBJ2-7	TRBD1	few	CSVEMGQGSGQYF	TGCAGCGTTGAAATGGGACAGGGGAGCGGGCAGTACTTC
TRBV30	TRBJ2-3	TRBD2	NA	CAWSPSGGARDTQYF	TGTGCCTGGAGCCCTAGCGGGGGGGCAAGGGATACGCAGTATTTT
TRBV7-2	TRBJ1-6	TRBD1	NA	CASSQTGVNSPLHF	TGTGCCAGCAGCCAGACAGGGGTTAATTCACCCCTCCACTTT
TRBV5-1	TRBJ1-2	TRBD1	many	CASSLGARGSDGYTF	TGCGCCAGCAGCTTGGGGGCCAGGGGGAGTGATGGCTACACCTTC
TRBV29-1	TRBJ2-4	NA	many	CSVTMKLMAKNIQYF	TGCAGCGTTACGATGAAACTGATGGCCAAAAACATTCAGTACTTC
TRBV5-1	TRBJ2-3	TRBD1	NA	CASSGTDADTQYF	TGCGCCAGCAGCGGGACAGACGCAGATACGCAGTATTTT
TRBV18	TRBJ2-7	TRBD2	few	CASSPRRQGTSGRVLYEQYF	TGTGCCAGCTCACCACGGCGGCAGGGAACTAGCGGGAGGGTCCTCTACGAGCAGTACTTC
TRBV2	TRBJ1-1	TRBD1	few	CASKGTANTEAFF	TGTGCCAGCAAAGGGACAGCGAACACTGAAGCTTTCTTT
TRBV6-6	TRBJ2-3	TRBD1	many	CASGTGWDTQYF	TGTGCCAGCGGGACAGGGTGGGATACGCAGTATTTT
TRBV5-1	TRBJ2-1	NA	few	CASNHLQTNEQFF	TGCGCCAGCAATCATTTACAGACTAATGAGCAGTTCTTC
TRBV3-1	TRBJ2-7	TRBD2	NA	CASPLAETYEQYF	TGTGCCAGCCCACTAGCGGAGACCTACGAGCAGTACTTC
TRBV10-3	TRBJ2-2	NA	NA	CAISGQNTGTLNTGELFF	TGTGCCATCAGTGGACAAAACACCGGGACCTTGAACACCGGGGAGCTGTTTTTT
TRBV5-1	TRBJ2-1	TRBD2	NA	CASSLEREGFNEQFF	TGCGCCAGCAGCTTAGAGCGGGAGGGTTTCAATGAGCAGTTCTTC
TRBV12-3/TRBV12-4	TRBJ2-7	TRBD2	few	CASSSGLAYEQYF	TGTGCCAGCAGTTCAGGACTAGCCTACGAGCAGTACTTC
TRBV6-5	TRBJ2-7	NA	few	CASSYPGFEQYF	TGTGCCAGCAGTTACCCCGGTTTCGAGCAGTACTTC
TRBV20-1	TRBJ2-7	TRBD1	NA	CSAPTGSHEQYF	TGCAGTGCGCCGACAGGGTCCCACGAGCAGTACTTC
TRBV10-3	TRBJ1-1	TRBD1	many	CAIRGWGQGNTEAFF	TGTGCCATCAGGGGCTGGGGACAGGGGAACACTGAAGCTTTCTTT
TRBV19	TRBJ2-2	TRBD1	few	CASRLGQGPSGELFF	TGTGCCAGTAGACTGGGACAGGGGCCTTCCGGGGAGCTGTTTTTT
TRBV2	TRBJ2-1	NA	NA	CASSDGYGDNEQFF	TGTGCCAGCAGTGATGGTTACGGGGACAATGAGCAGTTCTTC
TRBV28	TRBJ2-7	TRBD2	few	CASTPTGGPYEQYF	TGTGCCAGCACCCCAACGGGAGGGCCCTACGAGCAGTACTTC
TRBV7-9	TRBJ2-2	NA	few	CAEGAGELFF	TGTGCCGAGGGGGCCGGGGAGCTGTTTTTT